A selection of T cell receptor beta chains follows, all from one sample in a study of cytomegalovirus exposure and HLA in healthy donors. Sequenced by immunoSEQ multiplex PCR; TCRdb stores in-frame clones only, minus some. The sample lists 85,000 to 95,000 clones, 7.6% occurring once. The sample was PBMCs. The receptors originated from a man aged 50-60 years in good health and CMV-seronegative. The CDR3 runs from the conserved cysteine through the conserved F or W. A D gene is named only where the DNA matches it firmly. Some rows have no size entry. The others give once, few or many, or a class for an expanded clone.

j_call: TRBJ2-3; clone_size: few; v_call: TRBV28; d_call: TRBD2; cdr3_nt: TGTGCCAGCAGTACCTCCGGGACTAGCGGGGGAGGTACGCAGTATTTT; cdr3_aa: CASSTSGTSGGGTQYF
j_call: TRBJ2-7; clone_size: .; v_call: TRBV6-6; d_call: TRBD1; cdr3_nt: TGTGCCAGCAGTGACAGGGGTACTAGTTACGAGCAGTACTTC; cdr3_aa: CASSDRGTSYEQYF
j_call: TRBJ2-3; clone_size: few; v_call: TRBV2; d_call: .; cdr3_nt: TGTGCCAGCAGTGAAATCTCGGATACGCAGTATTTT; cdr3_aa: CASSEISDTQYF
j_call: TRBJ2-1; clone_size: .; v_call: TRBV6-4; d_call: .; cdr3_nt: TGTGCCAGCAGTCCCATGACTAAATCCTACAATGAGCAGTTCTTC; cdr3_aa: CASSPMTKSYNEQFF
j_call: TRBJ1-3; clone_size: .; v_call: TRBV9; d_call: .; cdr3_nt: TGTGCCAGCAGCGGGCAATATCTCTCTGGAAACACCATATATTTT; cdr3_aa: CASSGQYLSGNTIYF
j_call: TRBJ2-1; clone_size: .; v_call: TRBV7-3; d_call: TRBD2; cdr3_nt: TGTGCCAGCAGCCCAGCAGGTGGGGGCGGGGGGAACAATGAGCAGTTCTTC; cdr3_aa: CASSPAGGGGGNNEQFF
j_call: TRBJ2-6; clone_size: .; v_call: TRBV27; d_call: .; cdr3_nt: TGTGCCAGCAGTTCCTTCTCTGGGGCCAACGTCCTGACTTTC; cdr3_aa: CASSSFSGANVLTF
j_call: TRBJ2-7; clone_size: .; v_call: TRBV5-6; d_call: TRBD2; cdr3_nt: TGTGCCAGCAGCGACAATAATAGGCTAGCGGGTTACGAGCAGTACTTC; cdr3_aa: CASSDNNRLAGYEQYF
j_call: TRBJ2-7; clone_size: .; v_call: TRBV4-3; d_call: .; cdr3_nt: TGCGCCAGCAGCCAGGACAACTCTGGATACGAGCAGTACTTC; cdr3_aa: CASSQDNSGYEQYF
j_call: TRBJ2-7; clone_size: few; v_call: TRBV11-2; d_call: TRBD1; cdr3_nt: TGTGCCAGCAGCTTAGGCCACAGGGGCTACGAGCAGTACTTC; cdr3_aa: CASSLGHRGYEQYF
j_call: TRBJ1-5; clone_size: .; v_call: TRBV9; d_call: TRBD1; cdr3_nt: TGTGCCAGCAGCACCGGACAGGGTGGAAGTCAGCCCCAGCATTTT; cdr3_aa: CASSTGQGGSQPQHF
j_call: TRBJ2-5; clone_size: .; v_call: TRBV28; d_call: .; cdr3_nt: TGTGCCAGCAGACCTGGGGGGGGCTCAGAGACCCAGTACTTC; cdr3_aa: CASRPGGGSETQYF
j_call: TRBJ2-1; clone_size: .; v_call: TRBV6-1; d_call: .; cdr3_nt: TGTGCCAGCAGTGACCGAAAGGCAGGGTACAATGAGCAGTTCTTC; cdr3_aa: CASSDRKAGYNEQFF
j_call: TRBJ2-5; clone_size: .; v_call: TRBV2; d_call: TRBD2; cdr3_nt: TGTGCCAGCAGTGAAAGGACTAGCGGGCCTCAAGAGACCCAGTACTTC; cdr3_aa: CASSERTSGPQETQYF
j_call: TRBJ1-6; clone_size: .; v_call: TRBV11-2; d_call: TRBD1; cdr3_nt: TGTGCCAGCAGCGGATCGGACAGGGGGTATAATTCACCCCTCCACTTT; cdr3_aa: CASSGSDRGYNSPLHF
j_call: TRBJ1-6; clone_size: .; v_call: TRBV28; d_call: .; cdr3_nt: TGTGCCAGCAGTCCGCAGCGGGGGCTTGGATCACCCCTCCACTTT; cdr3_aa: CASSPQRGLGSPLHF
j_call: TRBJ2-3; clone_size: few; v_call: TRBV9; d_call: TRBD1; cdr3_nt: TGTGCCAGCAGCCTTACGACAGGGGGCGCGAATACGCAGTATTTT; cdr3_aa: CASSLTTGGANTQYF
j_call: TRBJ1-2; clone_size: many; v_call: TRBV14; d_call: .; cdr3_nt: TGTGCCAGCAGCCAAGATCCACAGGGTCGAGAAGGCTACACCTTC; cdr3_aa: CASSQDPQGREGYTF
j_call: TRBJ2-1; clone_size: .; v_call: TRBV10-3; d_call: TRBD2; cdr3_nt: TGTGCCATCAGTGGGACTAGCGGGAGAAACAATGAGCAGTTCTTC; cdr3_aa: CAISGTSGRNNEQFF
j_call: TRBJ2-1; clone_size: .; v_call: TRBV29-1; d_call: TRBD2; cdr3_nt: TGCAGCGTTGTGCGGACTAGCGGGAGCTTTTCTTACAATGAGCAGTTCTTC; cdr3_aa: CSVVRTSGSFSYNEQFF
j_call: TRBJ2-5; clone_size: few; v_call: TRBV28; d_call: TRBD1; cdr3_nt: TGTGCCAGCAGTTCACTTGGACAGGGGGAGGAGACCCAGTACTTC; cdr3_aa: CASSSLGQGEETQYF
j_call: TRBJ1-2; clone_size: few; v_call: TRBV15; d_call: .; cdr3_nt: TGTGCCACCAGCAGAGACCCCACTAACTATGGCTACACCTTC; cdr3_aa: CATSRDPTNYGYTF
j_call: TRBJ2-5; clone_size: few; v_call: TRBV2; d_call: TRBD2; cdr3_nt: TGTGCCAGCAGTGTAGCGGGGGGGGCACTGGAGACCCAGTACTTC; cdr3_aa: CASSVAGGALETQYF
j_call: TRBJ2-7; clone_size: .; v_call: TRBV29-1; d_call: TRBD1; cdr3_nt: TGCAGCGTTGCCGACAGGGCCTCCCTGAGCTCCTACGAGCAGTACTTC; cdr3_aa: CSVADRASLSSYEQYF
j_call: TRBJ1-5; clone_size: few; v_call: TRBV30; d_call: TRBD1; cdr3_nt: TGTGCCTGGAGCGGTAACAGGGGCTCCGGGCCCCAGCATTTT; cdr3_aa: CAWSGNRGSGPQHF
j_call: TRBJ2-1; clone_size: .; v_call: TRBV4-1; d_call: TRBD2; cdr3_nt: TGCGCCAGCCAACAGATGGTCAGCGGGAGGTGGGATGAGCAGTTCTTC; cdr3_aa: CASQQMVSGRWDEQFF
j_call: TRBJ1-2; clone_size: .; v_call: TRBV6-1; d_call: TRBD1; cdr3_nt: TGTGCCAGCAGTGCCACCGAAGGGGGCAACTATGGCTACACCTTC; cdr3_aa: CASSATEGGNYGYTF
j_call: TRBJ2-1; clone_size: .; v_call: TRBV6-1; d_call: TRBD2; cdr3_nt: TGTGCCAGCAGTGACGGGGGGAGCTCCTACAATGAGCAGTTCTTC; cdr3_aa: CASSDGGSSYNEQFF
j_call: TRBJ1-3; clone_size: few; v_call: TRBV28; d_call: .; cdr3_nt: TGTGCCAGCAGTATAACCGAGGGGGTTGGTGGAAACACCATATATTTT; cdr3_aa: CASSITEGVGGNTIYF
j_call: TRBJ1-6; clone_size: .; v_call: TRBV30; d_call: TRBD1; cdr3_nt: TGTGCCTGGAGTGTAGCAGGGGGCTCTTCACCCCTCCACTTT; cdr3_aa: CAWSVAGGSSPLHF
j_call: TRBJ2-3; clone_size: .; v_call: TRBV5-1; d_call: TRBD2; cdr3_nt: TGCGCCAGCAGCTCGGGCCAGCGGGGGCGCACAGATACGCAGTATTTT; cdr3_aa: CASSSGQRGRTDTQYF
j_call: TRBJ1-4; clone_size: .; v_call: TRBV7-9; d_call: .; cdr3_nt: TGTGCCAGCAGCCCAGACAGGCTAAGTGGGGCAAATGAAAAACTGTTTTTT; cdr3_aa: CASSPDRLSGANEKLFF
j_call: TRBJ1-2; clone_size: few; v_call: TRBV30; d_call: .; cdr3_nt: TGTGCCTGCTACCGGAGACCCGAGGAGGATGGCTACACCTTC; cdr3_aa: CACYRRPEEDGYTF